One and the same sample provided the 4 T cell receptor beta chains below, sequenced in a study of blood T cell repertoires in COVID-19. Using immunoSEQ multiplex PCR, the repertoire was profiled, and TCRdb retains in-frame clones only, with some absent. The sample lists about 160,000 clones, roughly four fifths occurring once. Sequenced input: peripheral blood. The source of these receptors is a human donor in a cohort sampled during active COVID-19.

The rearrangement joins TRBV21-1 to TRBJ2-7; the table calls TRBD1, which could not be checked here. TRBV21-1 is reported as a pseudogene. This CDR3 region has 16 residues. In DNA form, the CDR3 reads TGTGCCAGCAACTTTAGGAGGCAGGGGGCATCCTACGAGCAGTACTTC. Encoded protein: CASNFRRQGASYEQYF.

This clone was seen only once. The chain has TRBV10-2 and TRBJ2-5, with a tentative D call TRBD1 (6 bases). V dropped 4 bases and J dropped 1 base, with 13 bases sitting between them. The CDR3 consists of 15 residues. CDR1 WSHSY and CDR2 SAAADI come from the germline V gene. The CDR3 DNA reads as TGCGCCAGCAGTGGCCTACCGACAGGCCAAGAGACCCAGTACTTC. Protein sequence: CASSGLPTGQETQYF.

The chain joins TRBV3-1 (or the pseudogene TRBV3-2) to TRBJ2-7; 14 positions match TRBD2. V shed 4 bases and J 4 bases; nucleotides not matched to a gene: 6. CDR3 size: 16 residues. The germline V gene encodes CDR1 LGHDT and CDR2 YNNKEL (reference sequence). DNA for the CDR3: TGTGCCAGCAGCCTCGGACTAGCGGGAGGCGGGTACGAGCAGTACTTC. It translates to CASSLGLAGGGYEQYF.

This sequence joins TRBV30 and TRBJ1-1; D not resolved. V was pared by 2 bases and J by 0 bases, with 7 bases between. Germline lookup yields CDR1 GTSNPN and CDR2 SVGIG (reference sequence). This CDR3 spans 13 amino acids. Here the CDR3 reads CAWSPQMNTEAFF. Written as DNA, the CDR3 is TGTGCCTGGAGTCCCCAGATGAACACTGAAGCTTTCTTT.